This T cell receptor beta chain was sequenced during a study of blood T cells in healthy people across ages. This clonotype was seen a handful of times. Its antigen is unidentified. V was cut by 3 bases and J by 10 bases, with 9 bases left in between. Germline CDR1 is SNHLY and CDR2 is FYNNEI. This CDR3 comprises 11 residues. The authors ran a second PCR of about 6 to 11 cycles using a sample-barcoded 5' primer and a J-beta primer mix. TCRdb called the 5' RACE reads again in MiXCR, with one record for every CDR3 protein. The table has roughly 1 million distinct CDR3 sequences, around 25% seen once. Whole-study results and caveats: Naive CD4+ cells and diversity were both higher in long-lived donors than in aged donors.

This sample was shared with a second study, whose subject was T cells of mothers and their children. Per that paper: Similar thymic selection effects on TCR recombination output appear in pairs, both related and unrelated.

The J gene is TRBJ1-1, the V gene TRBV2; D is uncertain. The clonotype originates from a girl aged 2-10 years in good health. Sequencing was performed on blood. The CDR3 sequence is CASSDIEGAFF. DNA of the CDR3: TGTGCCAGCAGTGATATTGAGGGAGCTTTCTTT.